The next 27 T cell receptor beta chains were all read from a single sample in a study of T cells after yellow fever vaccination. TCRdb passed the 5' RACE reads through MiXCR, listing each CDR3 protein once. The data hold 340,000 or so distinct CDR3 sequences, with under 15% observed a single time. The sequences come from CD4+ T cells sorted from PBMCs, collected 15 days after the yellow fever booster vaccination. All receptors derive from a man aged 18 to 29 who received the YFV17D yellow fever vaccine.

This clonotype was detected only a few times. The gene calls are TRBV18 and TRBJ1-1, with TRBD1 as a possible D gene (5 bases). The CDR3 extends over 14 amino acids. CDR1 and CDR2 (germline): KGHSH, LQKENI. Trimming cost V 3 bases and J 11 bases, with 19 bases left between them. CDR3 DNA sequence: TGTGCCAGCTCACCGGTCAGGGATGTTTTGGAGGCTTTCTTT. Translated, it gives CASSPVRDVLEAFF.

This chain uses TRBV20-1 with TRBJ2-2; perhaps TRBD1 as D (6 bases). This CDR3 has 14 residues. The germline CDR1 and CDR2 sequences are DFQATT and SNEGSKA (reference sequence). V lost 3 bases and J lost 1, with 9 bases in between. CDR3 sequence reads: CSASNRENTGELFF. The DNA for the CDR3 is TGCAGTGCTAGTAACAGGGAGAACACCGGGGAGCTGTTTTTT.

The gene calls are TRBV4-2 and TRBJ1-2; 12 bases fit TRBD1. CDR3 length equals 16 residues. The J segment lost 8 bases and the V segment lost 4 bases, leaving 11 bases of the junction unmatched. Germline values: CDR1 LGHNA, CDR2 YNFKEQ. The CDR3 sequence is CASSLGSGQGAGGYTF. For the CDR3, the DNA is TGTGCCAGCAGCCTCGGCTCGGGACAGGGGGCGGGGGGCTACACCTTC.

The chain links TRBV3-1 to TRBJ2-6; D is tentatively TRBD1 or TRBD2 (5 bases each). CDR1 is LGHDT, CDR2 YNNKEL, per germline (reference sequence). Trimming shortened V by 2 bases and J by 1 base, and 15 bases separated the two germline ends. The CDR3 totals 18 residues. The CDR3 is CASSQNPGRESGANVLTF. CDR3 bases: TGTGCCAGCAGCCAAAATCCAGGGAGAGAGTCTGGGGCCAACGTCCTGACTTTC.

V is TRBV7-3 and J is TRBJ2-3, with D tentatively TRBD2 (6 bases). The germline V gene has CDR1 SGHTA and CDR2 FQGTGA. This CDR3 comprises 14 residues. V dropped 8 bases and J dropped 1 base, with 13 bases sitting between them. CDR3 in amino acids: CASALGLRTDTQYF. The CDR3 coding sequence is TGTGCCAGCGCACTCGGACTACGCACAGATACGCAGTATTTT.

This clonotype was seen a few times. The chain has TRBV7-9 and TRBJ1-1, with D hard to call. With 3 bases removed from V and 1 base from J, the gap between germline ends came to 6 bases. Germline values: CDR1 SEHNR, CDR2 FQNEAQ (reference sequence). The CDR3 is made up of 13 amino acids. Here the CDR3 DNA reads TGTGCCAGCAGCTTTTCTTCGAACACTGAAGCTTTCTTT. It translates to CASSFSSNTEAFF.

V is TRBV20-1 and J is TRBJ2-5, with TRBD1 matching over 7 bases. With V trimmed by 6 bases and J by 3 bases, 13 bases remained unmatched. The germline gives CDR1 DFQATT, CDR2 SNEGSKA (reference sequence). This CDR3 is 15 amino acids long. CDR3 in amino acids: CSAPLWRDREETQYF. As DNA, the CDR3 is TGCAGTGCACCTCTCTGGCGAGACAGGGAAGAGACCCAGTACTTC.

This clonotype was seen a few times. The CDR3 here is CASRSGGGTDTQYF. As DNA, the CDR3 is TGTGCCAGCCGATCGGGGGGGGGCACAGATACGCAGTATTTT. This sequence joins TRBV2 and TRBJ2-3; 8 positions agree with TRBD2. Germline values: CDR1 SNHLY, CDR2 FYNNEI. The CDR3 has 14 amino acids. V lost 8 bases to trimming and J lost 1 base; unmatched junction nucleotides: 5.

This clonotype was observed a handful of times. J is TRBJ2-1 and V is TRBV4-3; D possibly corresponds to TRBD1 (6 bases). The CDR3 loop spans 18 amino acids. The V gene's germline CDR1 is LGHNA and CDR2 YSLEER. V shed 4 bases and J shed 0 bases, with 19 bases lying between them. CDR3 bases: TGCGCCAGCAGCCTGGGACGCCTGGGACACCCCTCCTACAATGAGCAGTTCTTC. Its protein product is CASSLGRLGHPSYNEQFF.

V and J are TRBV12-3 or TRBV12-4 and TRBJ2-1; 10 bases align to TRBD1. The length of the CDR3 is 13 residues. Trimming at V came to 7 bases and at J to 14 bases, leaving 11 bases not matched to a gene. CDR3 loop: CASTLQAGTGEFF. The DNA of the CDR3 is TGTGCCAGCACCTTACAAGCCGGGACAGGGGAGTTCTTC.

This clonotype appeared a few times. J is TRBJ1-1 and V is TRBV18; tentatively, D is TRBD1 (5 bases). Germline V CDR1 and CDR2: KGHSH, LQKENI. The CDR3 has 15 residues. V lost 3 bases, J lost 5 bases, and 16 bases lay in between. In DNA, the CDR3 is TGTGCCAGCTCACCCCCGAACGCGGGGGAGACTGAAGCTTTCTTT. Translation gives CASSPPNAGETEAFF. Looking up the rest from reference TRBV18 and TRBJ1-1 gives the full variable domain: NAGVMQNPRHLVRRRGQEARLRCSPMKGHSHVYWYRQLPEEGLKFMVYLQKENIIDESGMPKERFSAEFPKEGPSILRIQQVVRGDSAAYFCASSPPNAGETEAFFGQGTRLTVV.

This clonotype was seen a few times. For the CDR3, the DNA is TGCGCCAGCAGCTCGGCGGGTTTTCTTGCTATCTCCTACGAGCAGTACTTC. Its protein is CASSSAGFLAISYEQYF. The genes are TRBV5-1 and TRBJ2-7, with D possibly matching TRBD2 (5 bases). Germline CDR1 is SGHRS and CDR2 is YFSETQ. The CDR3 has 17 amino acids. Trimming left V 3 bases short and J 0 bases short, with 19 bases between. Supplemented by reference TRBV5-1 and TRBJ2-7, the full variable domain reads KAGVTQTPRYLIKTRGQQVTLSCSPISGHRSVSWYQQTPGQGLQFLFEYFSETQRNKGNFPGRFSGRQFSNSRSEMNVSTLELGDSALYLCASSSAGFLAISYEQYFGPGTRLTVT.

At least ten counts were recorded for this clonotype. The rearrangement links TRBV5-1 to TRBJ1-1, with D maybe TRBD1 (6 bases). Trimming left V 1 base short and J 5 bases short, with 15 bases between. The CDR3 totals 15 residues. CDR1 and CDR2 from the germline V gene are SGHRS and YFSETQ. CDR3 in DNA: TGCGCCAGCAGCTTGAATGGGGGCTCAGAAACTGAAGCTTTCTTT. Encoded protein: CASSLNGGSETEAFF. Variable domain in full (rest from reference TRBV5-1 and TRBJ1-1): KAGVTQTPRYLIKTRGQQVTLSCSPISGHRSVSWYQQTPGQGLQFLFEYFSETQRNKGNFPGRFSGRQFSNSRSEMNVSTLELGDSALYLCASSLNGGSETEAFFGQGTRLTVV.

The chain couples TRBV6-6 to TRBJ2-7; 10 bases are a match to TRBD2. V shed 5 bases, J shed 4 bases, and the junction held 14 bases outside the gene matches. The CDR3 totals 17 residues. Germline V gene sequence: CDR1 MNHNY, CDR2 SVGAGI (reference sequence). The CDR3 sequence: CASSHPKPSGGWYEQYF. The CDR3 nucleotides are TGTGCCAGCAGTCACCCCAAACCTAGCGGGGGTTGGTACGAGCAGTACTTC.

This clonotype was picked up a small number of times. This chain joins TRBV11-2 and TRBJ2-3, with 7 bases identical to TRBD2. This CDR3 spans 14 amino acids. Per germline, CDR1 SGHAT and CDR2 FQNNGV. J gave up 4 bases and V 6 bases, and 7 bases lay outside the gene matches. CDR3 amino acids: CASRPGTSADTQYF. The CDR3 DNA reads as TGTGCCAGCAGGCCGGGCACTAGCGCAGATACGCAGTATTTT.

This clonotype was seen a few times. The chain couples TRBV29-1 to TRBJ2-1; TRBD2 matches at 7 bases. V dropped 4 bases and J dropped 5; count of bases not matched to a gene: 8. CDR3 length equals 14 residues. Germline lookup yields CDR1 SQVTM and CDR2 ANQGSEA. The CDR3 sequence is CSVGAGFKNNEQFF. The CDR3 DNA sequence: TGCAGCGTTGGAGCGGGATTCAAGAACAATGAGCAGTTCTTC.

The chain employs TRBV5-5 and TRBJ2-7, with 8 bases fitting TRBD2. This CDR3 is built from 14 residues. In germline, CDR1 is SGHKS, CDR2 YYEKEE (reference sequence). V gave up 4 bases and J gave up 3 bases; unmatched junction bases: 6. CDR3 in amino acids: CASSNRGGIYEQYV. CDR3 coding DNA: TGTGCCAGCAGCAACCGGGGGGGAATCTACGAGCAGTACGTC.

CDR3 residues: CASISPSSETQYF. The CDR3, as DNA: TGTGCCAGCATTTCCCCCTCCTCGGAGACCCAGTACTTC. V gene TRBV6-6 combines with J gene TRBJ2-5; no clear D gene. V was cut by 7 bases and J by 5 bases, with 14 bases left in between. CDR1 MNHNY and CDR2 SVGAGI come from the germline V gene (reference sequence). This CDR3 has 13 amino acids.

This rearrangement joins TRBV7-2 to TRBJ2-1, with 11 bases identical to TRBD2. This CDR3 is 18 amino acids long. Per the germline V gene, CDR1 is SGHTA and CDR2 is FQGNSA. The ends lost 5 bases at V and 8 bases at J; junction bases unmatched: 17. The CDR3 here is CASSVTRLAGRPGDEQFF. The CDR3 DNA reads TGTGCCAGCAGCGTCACCCGACTAGCGGGGCGACCTGGGGATGAGCAGTTCTTC.

This chain connects TRBV10-3 to TRBJ2-3; possibly TRBD2 for D (5 bases). The CDR3 length is 12 residues. Trimming took 6 bases from V and 4 from J, leaving 8 bases between them. The V gene's germline CDR1 is ENHRY and CDR2 SYGVKD. CDR3 loop: CAIREAADTQYF. Written as DNA, the CDR3 is TGTGCCATCAGGGAGGCGGCAGATACGCAGTATTTT.

At least ten counts were recorded for this clonotype. V usage is TRBV4-1 and J usage is TRBJ1-4; D not resolved. V shed 4 bases and J shed 5 bases, with 11 bases lying between them. The CDR3 contains 14 residues. Germline V gene lookup returns CDR1 MGHRA and CDR2 YSYEKL. The CDR3 bases are TGCGCCAGCAGCCTTTTGGACGGGAATGAAAAACTGTTTTTT. Translation gives CASSLLDGNEKLFF.

This clonotype appeared many times. This rearrangement joins TRBV20-1 to TRBJ1-1, with D perhaps matching TRBD1 (6 bases). Per the germline V gene, CDR1 is DFQATT and CDR2 is SNEGSKA (reference sequence). V shed 4 bases and J shed 10 bases, with 13 bases lying between them. The CDR3 is made up of 11 amino acids. CDR3 DNA sequence: TGCAGTGCTAAAACAGGGTTCGGAGCTTTCTTT. This sequence encodes CSAKTGFGAFF.

This clonotype has a handful of counts. This chain links TRBV18 with TRBJ1-3; D not certain. Between the trimmed V and J ends, which lost 2 bases and 4 bases, there was a span of 9 bases. Germline CDR1 is KGHSH and CDR2 is LQKENI. The CDR3 has 14 amino acids. The CDR3 is CASSPSSRGNTIYF. Written as DNA, the CDR3 is TGTGCCAGCTCACCATCGAGTCGAGGAAACACCATATATTTT.

This clonotype has just a few counts. The chain combines TRBV27 with TRBJ1-1, with D unclear. V shed 5 bases and J shed 1 base, with 8 bases lying between them. Germline assignment: CDR1 MNHEY and CDR2 SMNVEV (reference sequence). The CDR3 length is 13 residues. CDR3 in DNA: TGTGCCAGCAGTCCCCGGTGGAACACTGAAGCTTTCTTT. Its translation is CASSPRWNTEAFF.

This chain connects TRBV20-1 to TRBJ1-5; D is unclear. The V gene lost 5 bases and the J gene lost 11 bases, with 7 bases spanning the gap. This CDR3 is built from 9 residues. Germline lookup yields CDR1 DFQATT and CDR2 SNEGSKA (reference sequence). CDR3 in amino acids: CSAPGSQHF. The CDR3 DNA follows: TGCAGTGCTCCGGGATCCCAGCATTTT.

This clonotype was recorded at least ten times. The chain couples TRBV18 to TRBJ2-3; D not certain. In germline, CDR1 is KGHSH, CDR2 LQKENI. The germline V and J ends were trimmed by 3 bases and 0 bases, with 7 bases remaining between them. This CDR3 spans 14 amino acids. The chain's CDR3 is CASSPPTSTDTQYF. In nucleotides, the CDR3 is TGTGCCAGCTCACCCCCAACTAGCACAGATACGCAGTATTTT.

The chain couples TRBV6-1 to TRBJ2-1, with unresolved D. The V end lost 1 base, the J end lost 8 bases, and 12 bases lay between the germline ends. CDR3 length equals 14 residues. Per germline, CDR1 MNHNS and CDR2 SASEGT. CDR3 protein: CASSEVKVADEQFF. In DNA form, the CDR3 reads TGTGCCAGCAGTGAAGTCAAGGTAGCCGATGAGCAGTTCTTC.